This TCR beta chain was identified during a study of blood T cell repertoires in COVID-19. Measured with immunoSEQ multiplex PCR; TCRdb has only the in-frame clones, and not every one. The sample includes more than 85,000 clones, 82% of them seen just once. This CDR3 is built from 12 residues. Germline CDR1 is LNHDA and CDR2 is SQIVND (reference sequence). Unmatched junction bases numbered 1, after V lost 6 bases and J lost 3 bases. This TCR was sampled from an older man with acute or convalescent COVID-19. The chain links TRBV19 to TRBJ1-1; 7 nucleotides align to TRBD1. Sample: peripheral blood. CDR3 in amino acids: CASRDRDTEAFF. The DNA for the CDR3 is TGTGCCAGTAGAGACAGGGACACTGAAGCTTTCTTT.